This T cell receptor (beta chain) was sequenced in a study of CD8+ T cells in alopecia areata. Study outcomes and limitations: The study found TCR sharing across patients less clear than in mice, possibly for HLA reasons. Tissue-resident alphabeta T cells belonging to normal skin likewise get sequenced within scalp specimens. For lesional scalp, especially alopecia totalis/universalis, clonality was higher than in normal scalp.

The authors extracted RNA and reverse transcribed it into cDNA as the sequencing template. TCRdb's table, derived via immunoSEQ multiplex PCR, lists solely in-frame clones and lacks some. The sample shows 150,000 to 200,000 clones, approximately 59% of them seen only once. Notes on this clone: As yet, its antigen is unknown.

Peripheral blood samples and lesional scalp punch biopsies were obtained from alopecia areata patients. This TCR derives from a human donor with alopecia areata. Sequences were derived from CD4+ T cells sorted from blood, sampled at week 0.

CDR3 DNA sequence: TGCGCCGGACCTGGACAGGGAATTGAGCAGTTCTTC. Translating gives CAGPGQGIEQFF. The chain links TRBV23-1 to TRBJ2-1, with TRBD1 matching 8 bases. TRBV23-1 qualifies as an ORF whose function is uncertain. The length of the CDR3 is 12 residues. Trimming removed 11 bases from V and 9 bases from J; junction bases left unmatched: 9.